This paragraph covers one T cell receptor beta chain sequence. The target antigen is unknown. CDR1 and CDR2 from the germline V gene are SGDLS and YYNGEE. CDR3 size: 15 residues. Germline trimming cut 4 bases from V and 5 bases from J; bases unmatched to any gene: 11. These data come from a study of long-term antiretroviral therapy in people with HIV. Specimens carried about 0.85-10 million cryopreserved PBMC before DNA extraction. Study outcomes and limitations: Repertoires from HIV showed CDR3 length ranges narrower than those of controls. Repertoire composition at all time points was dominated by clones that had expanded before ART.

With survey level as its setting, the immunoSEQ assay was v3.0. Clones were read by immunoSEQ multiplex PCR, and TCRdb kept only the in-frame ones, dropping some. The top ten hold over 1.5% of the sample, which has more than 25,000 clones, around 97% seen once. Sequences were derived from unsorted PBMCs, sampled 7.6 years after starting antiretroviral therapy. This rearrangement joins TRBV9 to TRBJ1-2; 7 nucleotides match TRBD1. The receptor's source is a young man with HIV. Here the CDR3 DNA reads TGTGCCAGCAGCTTCCTTGGGACAGCTGGGTATGGCTACACCTTC. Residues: CASSFLGTAGYGYTF.